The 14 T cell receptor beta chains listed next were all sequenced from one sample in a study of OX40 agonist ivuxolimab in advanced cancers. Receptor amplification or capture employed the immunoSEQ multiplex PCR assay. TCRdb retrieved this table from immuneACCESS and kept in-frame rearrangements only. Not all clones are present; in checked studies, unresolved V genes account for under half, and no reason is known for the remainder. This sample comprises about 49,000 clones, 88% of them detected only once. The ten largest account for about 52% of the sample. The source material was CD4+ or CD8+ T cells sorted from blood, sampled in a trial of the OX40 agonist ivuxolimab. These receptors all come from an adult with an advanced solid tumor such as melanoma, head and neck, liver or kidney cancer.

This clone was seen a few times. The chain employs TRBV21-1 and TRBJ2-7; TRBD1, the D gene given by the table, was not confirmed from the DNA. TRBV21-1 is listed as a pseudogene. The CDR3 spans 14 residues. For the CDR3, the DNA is TGTGCCAGCAGCAAAGTCGACAGGGGCTACGAGCAGTACTTC. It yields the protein CASSKVDRGYEQYF.

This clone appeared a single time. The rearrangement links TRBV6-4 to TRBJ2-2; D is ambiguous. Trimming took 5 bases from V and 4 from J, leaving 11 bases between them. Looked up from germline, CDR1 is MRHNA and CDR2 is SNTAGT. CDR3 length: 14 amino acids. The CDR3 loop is CASSLRVGTGELFF. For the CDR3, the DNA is TGTGCCAGCAGTCTCCGGGTGGGCACCGGGGAGCTGTTTTTT.

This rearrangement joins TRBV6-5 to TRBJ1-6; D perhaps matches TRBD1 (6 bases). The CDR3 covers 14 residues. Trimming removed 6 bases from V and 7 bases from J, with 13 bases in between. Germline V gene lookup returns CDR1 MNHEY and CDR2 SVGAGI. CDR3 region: CASSQGTENSPLHF. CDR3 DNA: TGTGCCAGCAGCCAGGGGACCGAGAATTCACCCCTCCACTTT.

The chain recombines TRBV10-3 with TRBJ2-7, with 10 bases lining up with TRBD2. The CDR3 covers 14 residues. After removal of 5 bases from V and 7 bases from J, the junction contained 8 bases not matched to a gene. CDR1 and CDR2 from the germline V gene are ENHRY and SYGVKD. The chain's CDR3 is CAISTSGDTGEQYF. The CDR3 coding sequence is TGTGCCATCAGTACTAGCGGGGACACGGGGGAGCAGTACTTC.

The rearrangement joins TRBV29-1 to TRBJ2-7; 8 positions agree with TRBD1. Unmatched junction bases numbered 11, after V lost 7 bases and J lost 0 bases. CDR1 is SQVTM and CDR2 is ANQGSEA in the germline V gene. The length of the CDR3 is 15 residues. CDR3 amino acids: CSGSLGQVTSYEQYF. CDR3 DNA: TGCAGCGGTAGCCTGGGACAGGTTACCTCCTACGAGCAGTACTTC.

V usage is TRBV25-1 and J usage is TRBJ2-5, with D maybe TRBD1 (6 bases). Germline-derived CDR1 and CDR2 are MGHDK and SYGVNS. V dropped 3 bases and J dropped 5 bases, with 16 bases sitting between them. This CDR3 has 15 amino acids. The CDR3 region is CASSDPTGPGETQYF. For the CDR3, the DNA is TGTGCCAGCAGTGATCCTACAGGGCCAGGGGAGACCCAGTACTTC.

In DNA form, the CDR3 reads TGCGCCAGCAGCCAAGGTCCGCTAGCGGGGGGGGGACAAGAGACCCAGTACTTC. As protein: CASSQGPLAGGGQETQYF. V and J are TRBV4-1 and TRBJ2-5, with 12 bases lining up with TRBD2. CDR3 size: 18 residues. V lost 1 base to trimming and J lost 2 bases; unmatched junction nucleotides: 8. Germline assignment: CDR1 MGHRA and CDR2 YSYEKL.

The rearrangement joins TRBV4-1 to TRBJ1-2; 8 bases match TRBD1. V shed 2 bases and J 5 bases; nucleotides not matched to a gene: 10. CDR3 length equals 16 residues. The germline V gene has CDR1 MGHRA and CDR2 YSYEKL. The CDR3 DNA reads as TGCGCCAGCAGCCAACTCCAGGGGGCGGGGGAGTATGGCTACACCTTC. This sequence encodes CASSQLQGAGEYGYTF.

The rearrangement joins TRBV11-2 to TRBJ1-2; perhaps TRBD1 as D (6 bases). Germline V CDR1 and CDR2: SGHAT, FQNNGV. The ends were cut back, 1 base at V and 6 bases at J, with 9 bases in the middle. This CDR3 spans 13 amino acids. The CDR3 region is CASSLGGLNGYTF. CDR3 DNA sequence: TGTGCCAGCAGCTTAGGGGGGCTTAATGGCTACACCTTC.

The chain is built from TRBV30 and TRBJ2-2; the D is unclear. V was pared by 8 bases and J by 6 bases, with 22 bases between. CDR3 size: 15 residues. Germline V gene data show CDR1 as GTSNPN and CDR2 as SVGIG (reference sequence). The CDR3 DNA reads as TGTGCCCTCCGGCACCTAGGGAAAATGGCCGGGGAGCTGTTTTTT. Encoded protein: CALRHLGKMAGELFF.

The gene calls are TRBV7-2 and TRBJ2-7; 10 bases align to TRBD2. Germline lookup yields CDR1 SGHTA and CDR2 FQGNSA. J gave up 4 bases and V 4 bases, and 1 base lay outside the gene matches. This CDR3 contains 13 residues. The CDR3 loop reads CASSWTSGYEQYF. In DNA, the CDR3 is TGTGCCAGCAGCTGGACTAGCGGTTACGAGCAGTACTTC. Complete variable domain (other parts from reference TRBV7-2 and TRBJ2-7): GAGVSQSPSNKVTEKGKDVELRCDPISGHTALYWYRQSLGQGLEFLIYFQGNSAPDKSGLPSDRFSAERTGGSVSTLTIQRTQQEDSAVYLCASSWTSGYEQYFGPGTRLTVT.

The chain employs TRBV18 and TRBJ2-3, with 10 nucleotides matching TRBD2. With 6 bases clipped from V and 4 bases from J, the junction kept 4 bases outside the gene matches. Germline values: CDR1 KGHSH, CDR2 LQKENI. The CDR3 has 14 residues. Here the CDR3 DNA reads TGTGCCAGCTCCCCTAGCGGGGGCGCAGATACGCAGTATTTT. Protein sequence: CASSPSGGADTQYF.

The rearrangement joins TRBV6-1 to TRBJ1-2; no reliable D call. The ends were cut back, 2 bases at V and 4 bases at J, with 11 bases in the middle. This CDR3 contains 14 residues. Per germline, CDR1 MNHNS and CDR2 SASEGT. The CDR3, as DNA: TGTGCCAGCAGTGAATGGGGTGGCAGCTATGGCTACACCTTC. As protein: CASSEWGGSYGYTF.

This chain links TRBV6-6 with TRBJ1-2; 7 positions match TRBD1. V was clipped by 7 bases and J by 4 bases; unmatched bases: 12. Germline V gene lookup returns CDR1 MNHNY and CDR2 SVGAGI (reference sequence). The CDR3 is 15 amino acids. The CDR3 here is CASNQVEGARYGYTF. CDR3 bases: TGTGCCAGCAACCAAGTAGAGGGGGCGCGCTATGGCTACACCTTC.